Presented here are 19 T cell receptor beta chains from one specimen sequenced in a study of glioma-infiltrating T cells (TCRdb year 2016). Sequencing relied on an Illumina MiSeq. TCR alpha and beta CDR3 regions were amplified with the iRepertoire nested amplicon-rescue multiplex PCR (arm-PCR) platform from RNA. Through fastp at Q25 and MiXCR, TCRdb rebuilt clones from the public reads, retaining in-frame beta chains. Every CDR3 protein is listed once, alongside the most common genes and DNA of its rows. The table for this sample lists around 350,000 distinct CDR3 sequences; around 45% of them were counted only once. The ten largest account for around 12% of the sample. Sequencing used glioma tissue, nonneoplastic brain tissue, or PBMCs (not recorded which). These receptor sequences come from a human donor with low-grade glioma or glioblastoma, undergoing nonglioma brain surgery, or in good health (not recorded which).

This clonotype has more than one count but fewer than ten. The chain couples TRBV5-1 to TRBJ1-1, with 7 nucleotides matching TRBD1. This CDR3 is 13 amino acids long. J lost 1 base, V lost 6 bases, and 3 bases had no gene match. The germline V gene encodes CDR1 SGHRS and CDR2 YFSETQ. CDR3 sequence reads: CASNYRGNTEAFF. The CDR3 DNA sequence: TGCGCCAGCAACTACAGGGGGAACACTGAAGCTTTCTTT.

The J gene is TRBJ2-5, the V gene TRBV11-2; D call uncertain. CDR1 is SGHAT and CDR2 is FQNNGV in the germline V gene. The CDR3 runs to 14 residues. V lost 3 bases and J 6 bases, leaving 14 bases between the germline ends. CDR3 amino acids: CASSLARPGQTQYF. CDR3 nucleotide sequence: TGTGCCAGCAGCTTGGCGAGACCCGGGCAGACCCAGTACTTC.

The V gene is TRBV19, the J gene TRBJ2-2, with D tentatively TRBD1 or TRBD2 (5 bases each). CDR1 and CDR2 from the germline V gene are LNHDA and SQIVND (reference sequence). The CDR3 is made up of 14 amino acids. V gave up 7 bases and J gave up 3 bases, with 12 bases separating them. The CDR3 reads CASTRQGDTGELFF. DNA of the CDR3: TGTGCCAGTACAAGGCAGGGAGACACCGGGGAGCTGTTTTTT.

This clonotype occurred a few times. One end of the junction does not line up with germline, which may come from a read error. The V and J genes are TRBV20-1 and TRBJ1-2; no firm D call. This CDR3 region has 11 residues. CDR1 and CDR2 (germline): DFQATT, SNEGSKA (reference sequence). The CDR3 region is CSARPAQKVAF. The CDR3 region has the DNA TGCAGTGCCCGCCCGGCCCAGAAGGTGGCCTTC.

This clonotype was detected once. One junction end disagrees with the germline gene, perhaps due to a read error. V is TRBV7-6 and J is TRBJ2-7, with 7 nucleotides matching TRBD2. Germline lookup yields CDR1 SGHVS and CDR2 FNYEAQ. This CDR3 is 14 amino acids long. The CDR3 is CASSSRGRTYERYF. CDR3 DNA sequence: TGTGCCAGCAGCTCTCGCGGGAGAACCTACGAGCGGTACTTC.

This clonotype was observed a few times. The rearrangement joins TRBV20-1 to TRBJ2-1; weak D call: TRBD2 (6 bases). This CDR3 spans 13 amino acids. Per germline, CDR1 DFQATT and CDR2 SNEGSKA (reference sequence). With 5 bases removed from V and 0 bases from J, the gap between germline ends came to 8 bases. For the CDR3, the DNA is TGCAGTGCTTCGACTAGCTCCTACAATGAGCAGTTCTTC. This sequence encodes CSASTSSYNEQFF.

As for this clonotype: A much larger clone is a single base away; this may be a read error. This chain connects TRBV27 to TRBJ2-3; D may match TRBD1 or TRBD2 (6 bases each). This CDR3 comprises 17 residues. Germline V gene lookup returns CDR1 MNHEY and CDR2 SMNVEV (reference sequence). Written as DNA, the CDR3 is TGTGCCAGCAGTTTAGAACAGGGACTCCCGAGCACAGGTACGCAGTATTTT. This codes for CASSLEQGLPSTGTQYF.

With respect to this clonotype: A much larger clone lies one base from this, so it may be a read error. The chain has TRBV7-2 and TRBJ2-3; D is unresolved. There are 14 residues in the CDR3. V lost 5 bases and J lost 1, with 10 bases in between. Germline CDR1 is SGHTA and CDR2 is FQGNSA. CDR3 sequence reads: CASSPRMRTDTQYF. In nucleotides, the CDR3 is TGTGCCAGCAGCCCCAGGATGCGCACAGATACGCAGTATTTT.

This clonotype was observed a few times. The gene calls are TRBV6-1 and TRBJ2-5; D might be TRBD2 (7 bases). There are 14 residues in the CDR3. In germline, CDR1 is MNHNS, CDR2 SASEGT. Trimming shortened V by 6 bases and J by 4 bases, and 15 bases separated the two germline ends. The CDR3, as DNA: TGTGCCAGCAGAGGGGGGGGGACGGGAGAGACCCAGTACTTC. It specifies CASRGGGTGETQYF.

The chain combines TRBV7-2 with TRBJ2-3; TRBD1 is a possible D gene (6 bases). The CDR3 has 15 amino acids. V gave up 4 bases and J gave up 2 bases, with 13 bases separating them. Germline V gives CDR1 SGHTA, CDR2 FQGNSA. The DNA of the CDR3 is TGTGCCAGCAGCTCTGCAGGGGAAACCACAGATACGCAGTATTTT. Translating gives CASSSAGETTDTQYF.

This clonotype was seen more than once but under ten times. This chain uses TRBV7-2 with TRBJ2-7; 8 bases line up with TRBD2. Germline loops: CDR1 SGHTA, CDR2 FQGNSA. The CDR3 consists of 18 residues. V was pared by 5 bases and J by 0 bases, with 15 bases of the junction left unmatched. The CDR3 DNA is TGTGCCAGCAGCCGGAGGACTAGCAACTTTACGAGCTCCTACGAGCAGTACTTC. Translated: CASSRRTSNFTSSYEQYF.

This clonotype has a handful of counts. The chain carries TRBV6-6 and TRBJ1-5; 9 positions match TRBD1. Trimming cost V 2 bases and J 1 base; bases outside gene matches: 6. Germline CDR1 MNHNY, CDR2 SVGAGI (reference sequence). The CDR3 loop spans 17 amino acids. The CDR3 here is CASSYPTGGKSNQPQHF. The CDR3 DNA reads TGTGCCAGCAGTTACCCGACAGGGGGTAAAAGCAATCAGCCCCAGCATTTT.

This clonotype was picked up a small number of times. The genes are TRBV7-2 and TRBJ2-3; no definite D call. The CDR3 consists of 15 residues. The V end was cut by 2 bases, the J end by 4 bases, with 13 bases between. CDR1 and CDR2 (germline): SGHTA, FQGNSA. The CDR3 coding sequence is TGTGCCAGCAGCTTATTTTGGGGTGCTTCAGATACGCAGTATTTT. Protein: CASSLFWGASDTQYF.

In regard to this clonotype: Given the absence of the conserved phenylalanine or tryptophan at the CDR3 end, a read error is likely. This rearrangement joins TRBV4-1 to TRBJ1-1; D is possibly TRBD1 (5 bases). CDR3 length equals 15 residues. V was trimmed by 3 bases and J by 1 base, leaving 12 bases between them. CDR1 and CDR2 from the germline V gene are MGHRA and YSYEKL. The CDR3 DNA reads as TGCGCCAGCAGCCATGAAGCTGACAGGAACACTGAAGCTTTCCTT. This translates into CASSHEADRNTEAFL.

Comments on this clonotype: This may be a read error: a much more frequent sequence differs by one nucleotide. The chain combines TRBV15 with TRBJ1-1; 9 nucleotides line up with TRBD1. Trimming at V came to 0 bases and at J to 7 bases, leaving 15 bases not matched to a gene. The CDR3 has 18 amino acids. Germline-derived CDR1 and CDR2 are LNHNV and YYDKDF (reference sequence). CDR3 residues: CATSRDVQQGARSHEAFF. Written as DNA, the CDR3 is TGTGCCACCAGCAGAGATGTTCAACAGGGGGCGCGGAGTCATGAAGCTTTCTTT.

The CDR3 is CATSIMGSLGNTIYF. As DNA, the CDR3 is TGTGCCACCAGCATCATGGGGTCCCTCGGAAACACCATATATTTT. The chain carries TRBV15 and TRBJ1-3; no clear D. There are 15 residues in the CDR3. The germline V and J ends were trimmed by 4 bases and 4 bases, with 14 bases remaining between them. Germline CDR1 reads LNHNV; CDR2 reads YYDKDF (reference sequence). The whole variable domain, filled in from reference TRBV15 and TRBJ1-3, reads DAMVIQNPRYQVTQFGKPVTLSCSQTLNHNVMYWYQQKSSQAPKLLFHYYDKDFNNEADTPDNFQSRRPNTSFCFLDIRSPGLGDTAMYLCATSIMGSLGNTIYFGEGSWLTVV.

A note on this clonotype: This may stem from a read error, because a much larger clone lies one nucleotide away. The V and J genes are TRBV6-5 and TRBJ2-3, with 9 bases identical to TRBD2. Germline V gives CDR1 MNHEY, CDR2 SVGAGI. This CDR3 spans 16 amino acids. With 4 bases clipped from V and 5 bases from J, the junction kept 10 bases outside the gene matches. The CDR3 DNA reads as TGTGCCAGCAGTTCCAGGGTTAGCGGGAGTATAGATACGCAGTATTTT. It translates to CASSSRVSGSIDTQYF.

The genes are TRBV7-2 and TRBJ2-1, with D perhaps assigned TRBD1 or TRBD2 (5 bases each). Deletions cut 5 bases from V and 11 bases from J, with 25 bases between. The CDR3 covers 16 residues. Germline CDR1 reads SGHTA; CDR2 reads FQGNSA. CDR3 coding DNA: TGTGCCAGCAGCCAAGGGGCTGTGGACTCCCGGGGTCAGCAGTTCTTC. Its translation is CASSQGAVDSRGQQFF.

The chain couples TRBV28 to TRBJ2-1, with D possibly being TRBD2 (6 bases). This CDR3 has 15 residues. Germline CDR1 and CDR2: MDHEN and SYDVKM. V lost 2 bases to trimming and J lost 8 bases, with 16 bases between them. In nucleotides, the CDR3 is TGTGCCAGCAGTTTACGGTGCGGGAACCCTTATGAGCAGTTCTTC. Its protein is CASSLRCGNPYEQFF.